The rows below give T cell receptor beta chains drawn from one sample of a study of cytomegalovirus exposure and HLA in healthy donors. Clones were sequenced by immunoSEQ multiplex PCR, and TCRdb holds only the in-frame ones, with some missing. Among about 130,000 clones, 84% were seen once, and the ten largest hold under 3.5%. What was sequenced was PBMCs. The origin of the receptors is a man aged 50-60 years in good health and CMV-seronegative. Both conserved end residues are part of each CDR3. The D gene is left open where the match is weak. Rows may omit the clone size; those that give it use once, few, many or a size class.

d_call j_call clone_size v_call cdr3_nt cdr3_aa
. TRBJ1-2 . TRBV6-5 TGTGCCAGCAGTTACTCGCGCAGGGATTATGGCTACACCTTC CASSYSRRDYGYTF
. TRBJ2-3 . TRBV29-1 TGCAGCGTTGTCGCAGGGGTTAGTCCAGATACGCAGTATTTT CSVVAGVSPDTQYF
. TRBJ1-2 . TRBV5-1 TGCGCCAGCAGCTCTCCGGGGAGGGGGTACTATGGCTACACCTTC CASSSPGRGYYGYTF
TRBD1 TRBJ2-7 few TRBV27 TGTGCCAGCAGTGCTGGGACAGCCTACGAGCAGTACTTC CASSAGTAYEQYF
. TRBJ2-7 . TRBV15 TGTGCCACCGAAGGAGGGCACGAGCAGTACTTC CATEGGHEQYF
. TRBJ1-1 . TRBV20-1 TGCAGTGCAGGTGGGCAGGGGCGGGCTTTCTTT CSAGGQGRAFF
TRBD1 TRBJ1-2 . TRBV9 TGTGCCAGCAGCGTTGGGACAGGGGGCGGAAAAGGCTACACCTTC CASSVGTGGGKGYTF
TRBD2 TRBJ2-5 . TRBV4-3 TGCGCCAGCAGCCAAGAAGGACTAGTATTCCAAGAGACCCAGTACTTC CASSQEGLVFQETQYF
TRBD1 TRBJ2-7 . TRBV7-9 TGTGCCAGCAGCCCCCTCAGGGGACAGGGCTACGAGCAGTACTTC CASSPLRGQGYEQYF
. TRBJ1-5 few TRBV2 TGTGCCAGCAGTGAACAGGGTTTGGGGCAGCCCCAGCATTTT CASSEQGLGQPQHF
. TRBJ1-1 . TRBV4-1 TGCGCCAGCAGCCAGGGCAGGGGGAACACTGAAGCTTTCTTT CASSQGRGNTEAFF
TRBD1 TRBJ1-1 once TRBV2 TGTGCCAGCACCCCGGACAGGGTCTACTTGGGGGCTTTCTTT CASTPDRVYLGAFF
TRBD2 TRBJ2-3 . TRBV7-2 TGTGCCAGCAGCTTAGGGCGAGCGGGGTCCACAGATACGCAGTATTTT CASSLGRAGSTDTQYF
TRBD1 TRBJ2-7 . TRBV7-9 TGTGCCAGCAGCACAATTGATTTATGGGACAGACCCTACGAGCAGTACTTC CASSTIDLWDRPYEQYF
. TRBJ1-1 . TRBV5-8 TGTGCCAGCAGCTGGAGACAGTACAACACTGAAGCTTTCTTT CASSWRQYNTEAFF
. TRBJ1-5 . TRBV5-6 TGTGCCAGCAGCAAGAGGACAGACTTTCGCAATCAGCCCCAGCATTTT CASSKRTDFRNQPQHF
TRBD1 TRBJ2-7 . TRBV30 TGTGCCTGGAGTGTAGACAGGGCCAACTACGAGCAGTACTTC CAWSVDRANYEQYF
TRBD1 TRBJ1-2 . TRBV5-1 TGCGCCAGCAGCTTGGAGCAGGGGGCGGACTATGGCTACACCTTC CASSLEQGADYGYTF
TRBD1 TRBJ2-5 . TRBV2 TGTGCCAGCAGTGATAGAGGACAGGGTGGCCAAGAGACCCAGTACTTC CASSDRGQGGQETQYF
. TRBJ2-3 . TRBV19 TGTGCCAGTAGTATAGGAGGCACAGATACGCAGTATTTT CASSIGGTDTQYF
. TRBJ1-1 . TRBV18 TGTGCCAGCTCGGGGGCTGGGGCAGCTTTCTTT CASSGAGAAFF
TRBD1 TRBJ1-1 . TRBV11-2 TGTGCCAGCAGCTCCAGGACAGGGGGCTATAACACTGAAGCTTTCTTT CASSSRTGGYNTEAFF
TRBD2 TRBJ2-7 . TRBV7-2 TGTGCCAGCAGTTGGACTAGCGGGGCTGTCTACGAGCAGTACTTC CASSWTSGAVYEQYF
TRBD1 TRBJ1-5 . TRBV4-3 TGCGCCAGCAGCCTGACAGGGAGCAATCAGCCCCAGCATTTT CASSLTGSNQPQHF
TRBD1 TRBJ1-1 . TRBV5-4 TGTGCCAGCAGCTTGGGACAGGGGGCCGCTGAAGCTTTCTTT CASSLGQGAAEAFF
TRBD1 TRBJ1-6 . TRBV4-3 TGCGCCAGCAGCCAACGGGACAGCCCCTCCTATAATTCACCCCTCCACTTT CASSQRDSPSYNSPLHF
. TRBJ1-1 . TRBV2 TGTGCCAGCACCGGGACACTGAACACTGAAGCTTTCTTT CASTGTLNTEAFF
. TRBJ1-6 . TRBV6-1 TGTGCCAGCAACGAGCAGGCTAATAATTCACCCCTCCACTTT CASNEQANNSPLHF
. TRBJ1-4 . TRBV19 TGTGCCAGTAGCCCTCCACAGATCTACACCCAAAAACTGTTTTTT CASSPPQIYTQKLFF
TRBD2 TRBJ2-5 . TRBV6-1 TGTGCCAGCAGTGTGGGACTAGCGGGGGGTTGGGAGACCCAGTACTTC CASSVGLAGGWETQYF
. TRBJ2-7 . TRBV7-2 TGTGCCAGCAGCTCAGGGGCCAAGGGCCCCCCCTACTTC CASSSGAKGPPYF
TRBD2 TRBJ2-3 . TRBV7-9 TGTGCCAGCAGCACAAGACTAGCGGGGGGCCTCACAGATACGCAGTATTTT CASSTRLAGGLTDTQYF